The 22 T cell receptor beta chains presented below share a single source sample, sequenced in a study of neurological immune-mediated disorders. TCRdb processed the 5' RACE reads anew with MiXCR; each CDR3 protein has one entry. The repertoire has approximately 30,000 distinct CDR3 sequences, 4.5% to 7% of them found once; the top ten carry 2% to 2.5%. Sequencing used CD4+ T cells from blood. The receptors come from a woman between 45 and 65 years old in good health.

By proportion, this clonotype is medium-sized. The chain uses TRBV7-9 and TRBJ2-7; 9 bases align to TRBD1. The CDR3 sequence is 14 residues long. Germline V gene sequence: CDR1 SEHNR, CDR2 FQNEAQ (reference sequence). J was trimmed by 5 bases and V by 5 bases; bases with no gene match: 7. CDR3 bases: TGTGCCAGCAGCCGCCCACAGGGGGCAAACGAGCAGTACTTC. It is translated as CASSRPQGANEQYF.

In this sample, this clonotype turned up many times. The gene calls are TRBV28 and TRBJ2-5; the match to TRBD2 covers 10 bases. From germline, CDR1 is MDHEN and CDR2 SYDVKM. The CDR3 is 15 residues long. V lost 3 bases and J lost 5; bases outside the gene matches: 6. For the CDR3, the DNA is TGTGCCAGCAGTTTGGGGCTAGCGGGAGACGAGACCCAGTACTTC. As protein: CASSLGLAGDETQYF.

This clonotype came up many times. The V and J genes are TRBV24-1 and TRBJ1-5, with TRBD1 matching over 8 bases. The CDR3 is 14 residues long. V shed 6 bases and J 5 bases; nucleotides not matched to a gene: 5. Germline V gene lookup returns CDR1 KGHDR and CDR2 SFDVKD. The CDR3 here is CATSQDRVDQPQHF. The CDR3 DNA reads as TGTGCCACCAGTCAGGACAGGGTTGATCAGCCCCAGCATTTT.

This clonotype was seen at least ten times. The chain carries TRBV5-1 and TRBJ2-7; D call uncertain. Trimming took 1 base from V and 4 from J, leaving 12 bases between them. Germline assignment: CDR1 SGHRS and CDR2 YFSETQ. The CDR3 totals 14 residues. This CDR3 reads CASSLQNEIYEQYF. The DNA of the CDR3 is TGCGCCAGCAGCTTGCAGAATGAGATTTACGAGCAGTACTTC.

This clonotype has ten or more counts. This rearrangement joins TRBV20-1 to TRBJ1-4, with TRBD1 identical over 8 bases. Germline V gene lookup returns CDR1 DFQATT and CDR2 SNEGSKA (reference sequence). The CDR3 runs to 15 residues. Trimming took 3 bases from V and 13 from J; bases not matched to a gene: 16. The chain's CDR3 is CSASQASGGHVGLFF. The CDR3 bases are TGCAGTGCTAGCCAGGCATCAGGGGGCCATGTAGGACTGTTTTTT.

This clonotype was recorded at least ten times. The chain couples TRBV28 to TRBJ2-7, with TRBD2 matching 10 bases. Germline trimming cut 10 bases from V and 0 bases from J; bases unmatched to any gene: 12. The CDR3 has 16 amino acids. Per germline, CDR1 MDHEN and CDR2 SYDVKM. The CDR3 bases are TGTGCCACCCTGGGGCTAGCGGGGGCCTACTCCTACGAGCAGTACTTC. Its translation is CATLGLAGAYSYEQYF.

This clonotype is medium-sized by share. The V and J genes are TRBV12-3 or TRBV12-4 and TRBJ2-7; D unclear. The CDR3 is made up of 12 amino acids. V lost 5 bases to trimming and J lost 1 base, with 6 bases between them. The CDR3, as DNA: TGTGCCAGCAGTCCTGGTTCCTACGAGCAGTACTTC. Translation: CASSPGSYEQYF.

This clonotype showed up many times. The chain links TRBV28 to TRBJ2-3; D not certain. CDR3 size: 14 residues. The germline V and J ends were trimmed by 6 bases and 1 base, with 11 bases remaining between them. CDR1 and CDR2 from the germline V gene are MDHEN and SYDVKM. CDR3 protein: CASSLFGGTDTQYF. The DNA for the CDR3 is TGTGCCAGCAGCCTATTTGGGGGCACAGATACGCAGTATTTT.

This clonotype was counted at least ten times. The J gene is TRBJ2-7, the V gene TRBV5-1; the match to TRBD2 covers 14 bases. CDR3 length equals 15 residues. Trimming cost V 4 bases and J 12 bases; bases outside gene matches: 12. CDR1 is SGHRS, CDR2 YFSETQ, per germline. The CDR3 bases are TGCGCCAGCAGCCTAACGGGACTAGCGGGGGAGGCTCGGTACTTC. Its translation is CASSLTGLAGEARYF.

This clonotype was observed many times. This chain uses TRBV20-1 with TRBJ2-1, with D tentatively TRBD1 (5 bases). Germline values: CDR1 DFQATT, CDR2 SNEGSKA (reference sequence). The CDR3 consists of 13 residues. Trimming removed 5 bases at V and 9 bases at J, with 17 bases between. Written as DNA, the CDR3 is TGCAGTGCTCCGAACTTGGGAAGGGGTGAGCAGTTCTTC. Amino acid sequence: CSAPNLGRGEQFF.

V and J are TRBV5-1 and TRBJ1-2; D not certain. The length of the CDR3 is 13 residues. V was clipped by 3 bases and J by 8 bases, with 14 bases between them. Germline V gene lookup returns CDR1 SGHRS and CDR2 YFSETQ. The CDR3 DNA reads as TGCGCCAGCAGCTCCGGTAGAAACGGGGGCTACACCTTC. Translating it yields CASSSGRNGGYTF. Based on the CDR3 plus reference TRBV5-1 and TRBJ1-2, the full variable domain is KAGVTQTPRYLIKTRGQQVTLSCSPISGHRSVSWYQQTPGQGLQFLFEYFSETQRNKGNFPGRFSGRQFSNSRSEMNVSTLELGDSALYLCASSSGRNGGYTFGSGTRLTVV.

Ten or more counts support this clonotype. The J gene is TRBJ1-1, the V gene TRBV10-3, with TRBD1 as a possible D gene (6 bases). Deletions cut 0 bases from V and 0 bases from J, with 11 bases between. This CDR3 is 16 amino acids long. CDR1 ENHRY and CDR2 SYGVKD come from the germline V gene. The CDR3: CAISESGGQLNTEAFF. As DNA, the CDR3 is TGTGCCATCAGTGAGTCTGGTGGACAGCTGAACACTGAAGCTTTCTTT.

This clonotype was recorded at least ten times. The chain is built from TRBV3-1 and TRBJ1-2, with D hard to call. CDR3 size: 15 residues. Per germline, CDR1 LGHDT and CDR2 YNNKEL (reference sequence). V was cut by 0 bases and J by 4 bases, with 12 bases left in between. CDR3 sequence: CASSQEGFIRYGYTF. Written as DNA, the CDR3 is TGTGCCAGCAGCCAAGAAGGTTTTATACGCTATGGCTACACCTTC.

This clonotype was counted many times. The chain links TRBV20-1 to TRBJ2-7, with 14 bases aligning to TRBD2. Germline CDR1 is DFQATT and CDR2 is SNEGSKA (reference sequence). This CDR3 is 17 amino acids long. The junction had 10 bases not matched to a gene; V was cut back by 6 bases and J by 0 bases. This CDR3 is CSATGTSGGASSYEQYF. The CDR3, as DNA: TGCAGTGCCACCGGGACTAGCGGGGGTGCGAGCTCCTACGAGCAGTACTTC.

This clonotype was observed at least ten times. V and J are TRBV7-2 and TRBJ2-4, with 13 bases aligning to TRBD2. After removal of 4 bases from V and 8 bases from J, the junction contained 2 bases not matched to a gene. Germline CDR1 and CDR2: SGHTA and FQGNSA. CDR3 length: 14 amino acids. The CDR3 here is CASSSGLAGDIQYF. The CDR3 DNA reads as TGTGCCAGCAGCTCCGGACTAGCGGGGGACATTCAGTACTTC.

This clonotype was observed many times. This chain uses TRBV7-2 with TRBJ1-4, with a tentative D call TRBD1 (6 bases). Trimming stripped 4 bases from V and 8 bases from J, with 23 bases between. This CDR3 has 17 amino acids. Germline loops: CDR1 SGHTA, CDR2 FQGNSA. CDR3 sequence (DNA): TGTGCCAGCAGCTCGCAGCATACAGGGTCTGTAGGCGAAAAACTGTTTTTT. It is translated as CASSSQHTGSVGEKLFF.

This clonotype was seen more than once but under ten times. This chain links TRBV18 with TRBJ2-7; 7 bases fit TRBD1. Unmatched junction bases numbered 3, after V lost 3 bases and J lost 1 base. The V gene's germline CDR1 is KGHSH and CDR2 LQKENI. The CDR3 contains 14 residues. CDR3 sequence reads: CASSPPGQSYEQYF. CDR3 sequence (DNA): TGTGCCAGCTCACCCCCGGGACAGTCCTACGAGCAGTACTTC.

This clonotype appeared many times. This chain links TRBV7-2 with TRBJ1-1, with D possibly matching TRBD1 (5 bases). The CDR3 consists of 15 residues. V was pared by 3 bases and J by 1 base, with 12 bases between. Germline V gene lookup returns CDR1 SGHTA and CDR2 FQGNSA. CDR3 nucleotide sequence: TGTGCCAGCAGCTTCGGTGACAGACGGAACACTGAAGCTTTCTTT. It is translated as CASSFGDRRNTEAFF.

This clonotype was found many times. The gene calls are TRBV20-1 and TRBJ2-3; D could derive from TRBD1 or TRBD2 (5 bases each). V lost 1 base and J lost 6, with 17 bases in between. CDR1 and CDR2 (germline): DFQATT, SNEGSKA (reference sequence). The CDR3 is made up of 15 amino acids. CDR3 amino acids: CSARVSREGMDTQYF. For the CDR3, the DNA is TGCAGTGCTAGAGTAAGTCGCGAGGGGATGGATACGCAGTATTTT.

This clonotype was recorded at least ten times. This chain joins TRBV5-1 and TRBJ1-6; TRBD1 matches 8 bases. V lost 4 bases to trimming and J lost 8 bases; unmatched junction nucleotides: 5. The CDR3 is made up of 14 amino acids. Germline CDR1 reads SGHRS; CDR2 reads YFSETQ. CDR3 amino acids: CASSAGQAYSPLHF. DNA of the CDR3: TGCGCCAGCAGCGCGGGACAGGCATATTCACCCCTCCACTTT.

This clonotype was seen at least ten times. The rearrangement joins TRBV6-4 to TRBJ1-1; 8 bases are a match to TRBD1. Unmatched junction bases numbered 7, after V lost 5 bases and J lost 5 bases. The length of the CDR3 is 14 residues. Germline assignment: CDR1 MRHNA and CDR2 SNTAGT. The CDR3 loop reads CASSRGQGATEAFF. The CDR3 coding sequence is TGTGCCAGCAGTAGGGGGCAGGGGGCTACTGAAGCTTTCTTT.

Many counts were recorded for this clonotype. This clone may be a read error of a much larger clone one base away. This chain joins TRBV7-2 and TRBJ1-2; the D is unclear. The CDR3 loop spans 12 amino acids. Germline V gene lookup returns CDR1 SGHTA and CDR2 FQGNSA. The CDR3 DNA sequence: TGTGCCAACAGCACACGCGCCTATGGCTACACCTTC. Protein product: CANSTRAYGYTF.